The 10 T cell receptor beta chains below were found in one sample sequenced in a study of blood T cells in healthy people across ages. A second PCR of 7 to 11 cycles used a sample-barcoded 5' primer and a J-beta primer mix. TCRdb called the 5' RACE reads again in MiXCR, with one record for every CDR3 protein. The sample consists of roughly 680,000 distinct CDR3 sequences, 49% of them appearing once. Specimen: blood. The source of these receptors is a woman in her sixties in good health.

J is TRBJ1-5 and V is TRBV5-1; 9 bases align to TRBD1. The CDR3 loop spans 15 amino acids. Germline V CDR1 and CDR2: SGHRS, YFSETQ. After removal of 3 bases from V and 6 bases from J, the junction contained 7 bases not matched to a gene. The CDR3 reads CASSSGTGLTQPQHF. The CDR3 coding sequence is TGCGCCAGCAGCTCCGGGACAGGGCTAACTCAGCCCCAGCATTTT.

As DNA, the CDR3 is TGTGCCAGCAGCCAAGAAAAGGGGGGCTCTAACTATGGCTACACCTTC. It specifies CASSQEKGGSNYGYTF. V usage is TRBV4-2 and J usage is TRBJ1-2, with a possible D match to TRBD1 (6 bases). The CDR3 runs 16 residues. Germline values: CDR1 LGHNA, CDR2 YNFKEQ. Trimming stripped 0 bases from V and 0 bases from J, with 11 bases between.

Only one count was recorded for this clonotype. V gene TRBV4-1 combines with J gene TRBJ2-1; D possibly corresponds to TRBD2 (7 bases). This CDR3 has 17 residues. V was shortened by 3 bases and J by 0 bases, with 15 bases between the two germline ends. The germline CDR1 and CDR2 sequences are MGHRA and YSYEKL. CDR3 sequence reads: CASSHLRGGSSYNEQFF. CDR3 DNA sequence: TGCGCCAGCAGCCACCTGAGGGGGGGGAGCTCCTACAATGAGCAGTTCTTC.

The rearrangement joins TRBV2 to TRBJ2-1; possibly TRBD2 for D (5 bases). Germline CDR1 reads SNHLY; CDR2 reads FYNNEI. This CDR3 has 11 amino acids. V lost 7 bases and J lost 9, with 10 bases in between. As DNA, the CDR3 is TGTGCCAGCACGGGATTTCGTGAGCAGTTCTTC. It specifies CASTGFREQFF. The entire variable domain, with the rest obtained from reference TRBV2 and TRBJ2-1, is as follows: EPEVTQTPSHQVTQMGQEVILRCVPISNHLYFYWYRQILGQKVEFLVSFYNNEISEKSEIFDDQFSVERPDGSNFTLKIRSTKLEDSAMYFCASTGFREQFFGPGTRLTVL.

The chain uses TRBV27 and TRBJ1-4, with D possibly TRBD1 on 6 matching bases. V was pared by 6 bases and J by 7 bases, with 15 bases between. Germline V gene data show CDR1 as MNHEY and CDR2 as SMNVEV (reference sequence). This CDR3 is built from 14 residues. CDR3 region: CASSLQGGIEKLFF. The CDR3, as DNA: TGTGCCAGCAGCCTACAGGGTGGTATTGAAAAACTGTTTTTT. Using reference TRBV27 and TRBJ1-4 for the parts outside the CDR3, the full variable domain is EAQVTQNPRYLITVTGKKLTVTCSQNMNHEYMSWYRQDPGLGLRQIYYSMNVEVTDKGDVPEGYKVSRKEKRNFPLILESPSPNQTSLYFCASSLQGGIEKLFFGSGTQLSVL.

A remark on this clonotype: Compared with germline, one end of the junction differs, possibly owing to a read error. The CDR3 region has the DNA TGCAGTACTAGAGATTTCGAGACTAGCGCCTCCTACGAGCAGTACTTC. Protein: CSTRDFETSASYEQYF. The rearrangement joins TRBV20-1 to TRBJ2-7; 8 bases match TRBD2. There are 16 residues in the CDR3. Germline lookup yields CDR1 DFQATT and CDR2 SNEGSKA (reference sequence).

The rearrangement links TRBV27 to TRBJ2-1, with D tentatively TRBD1 (5 bases). The CDR3 extends over 14 amino acids. Germline CDR1 MNHEY, CDR2 SMNVEV (reference sequence). The germline V and J ends were trimmed by 5 bases and 7 bases, with 15 bases remaining between them. The CDR3 sequence: CASSRAGIKNEQFF. The CDR3 bases are TGTGCCAGCAGTCGGGCAGGGATCAAGAATGAGCAGTTCTTC.

This clonotype has only a few counts. The chain combines TRBV18 with TRBJ2-5, with D perhaps TRBD2 (6 bases). The assigned J gene may be wrong: the sequence end matches TRBJ2-7 better. This CDR3 is 15 amino acids long. Germline values: CDR1 KGHSH, CDR2 LQKENI. CDR3 protein: CASSTGTGTFYEQYF. CDR3 sequence (DNA): TGTGCCAGCTCAACTGGGACGGGGACTTTTTACGAGCAGTACTTC.

This CDR3 is CASSAPATHEQYF. The CDR3 bases are TGTGCCAGCAGTGCTCCGGCCACGCACGAGCAGTACTTC. This rearrangement joins TRBV28 to TRBJ2-7; D unclear. The CDR3 loop spans 13 amino acids. V was pared by 5 bases and J by 5 bases, with 13 bases between. CDR1 and CDR2 from the germline V gene are MDHEN and SYDVKM.

The chain links TRBV5-1 to TRBJ2-6; no clear D. V lost 0 bases and J lost 4, with 5 bases in between. This CDR3 is 14 amino acids long. Germline values: CDR1 SGHRS, CDR2 YFSETQ. DNA for the CDR3: TGCGCCAGCAGCTTGGAATCAGGGGCCAACGTCCTGACTTTC. It encodes CASSLESGANVLTF.